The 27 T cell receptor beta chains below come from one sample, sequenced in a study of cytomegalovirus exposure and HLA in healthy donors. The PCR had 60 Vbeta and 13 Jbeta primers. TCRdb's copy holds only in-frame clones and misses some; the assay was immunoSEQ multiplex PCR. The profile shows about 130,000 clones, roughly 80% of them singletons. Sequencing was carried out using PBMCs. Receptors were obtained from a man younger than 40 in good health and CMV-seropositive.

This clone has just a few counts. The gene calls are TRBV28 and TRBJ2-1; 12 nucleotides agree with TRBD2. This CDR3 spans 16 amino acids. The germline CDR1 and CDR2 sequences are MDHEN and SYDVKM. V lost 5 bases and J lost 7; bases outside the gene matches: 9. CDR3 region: CASSPPGLAGMNEQFF. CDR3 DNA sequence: TGTGCCAGCAGTCCCCCTGGACTAGCGGGAATGAATGAGCAGTTCTTC.

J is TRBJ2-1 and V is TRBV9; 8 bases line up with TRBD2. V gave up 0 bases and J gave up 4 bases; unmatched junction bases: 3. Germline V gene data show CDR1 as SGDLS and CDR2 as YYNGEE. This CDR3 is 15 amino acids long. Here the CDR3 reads CASSVETGGYNEQFF. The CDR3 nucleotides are TGTGCCAGCAGCGTAGAAACGGGAGGGTACAATGAGCAGTTCTTC. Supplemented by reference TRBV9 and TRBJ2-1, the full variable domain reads DSGVTQTPKHLITATGQRVTLRCSPRSGDLSVYWYQQSLDQGLQFLIQYYNGEERAKGNILERFSAQQFPDLHSELNLSSLELGDSALYFCASSVETGGYNEQFFGPGTRLTVL.

As DNA, the CDR3 is TGTGCCAGCAGCTCGCGACACCCGAACACCGGGGAGCTGTTTTTT. The encoded protein is CASSSRHPNTGELFF. The chain combines TRBV7-9 with TRBJ2-2; no reliable D call. The length of the CDR3 is 15 residues. Trimming shortened V by 4 bases and J by 0 bases, and 9 bases separated the two germline ends. Germline values: CDR1 SEHNR, CDR2 FQNEAQ (reference sequence).

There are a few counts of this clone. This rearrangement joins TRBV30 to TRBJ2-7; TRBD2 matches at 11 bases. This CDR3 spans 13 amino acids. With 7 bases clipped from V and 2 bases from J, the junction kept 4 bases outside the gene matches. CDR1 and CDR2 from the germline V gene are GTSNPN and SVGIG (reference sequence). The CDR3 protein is CAFLLAGAYEQYF. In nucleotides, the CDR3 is TGTGCCTTCCTACTAGCGGGAGCCTACGAGCAGTACTTC.

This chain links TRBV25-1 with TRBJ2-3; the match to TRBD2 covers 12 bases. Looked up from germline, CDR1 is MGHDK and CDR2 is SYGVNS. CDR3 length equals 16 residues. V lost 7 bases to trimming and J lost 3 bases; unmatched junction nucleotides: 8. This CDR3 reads CASTARLAGVTDTQYF. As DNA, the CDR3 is TGTGCCAGCACCGCCAGACTAGCGGGAGTGACAGATACGCAGTATTTT.

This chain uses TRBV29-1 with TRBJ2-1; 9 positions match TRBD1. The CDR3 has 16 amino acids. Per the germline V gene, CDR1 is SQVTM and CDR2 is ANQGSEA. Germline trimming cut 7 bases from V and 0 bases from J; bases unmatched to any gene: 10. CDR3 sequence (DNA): TGCAGCGGGAGGGGACAGGGTAGGGGCTCCTACAATGAGCAGTTCTTC. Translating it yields CSGRGQGRGSYNEQFF.

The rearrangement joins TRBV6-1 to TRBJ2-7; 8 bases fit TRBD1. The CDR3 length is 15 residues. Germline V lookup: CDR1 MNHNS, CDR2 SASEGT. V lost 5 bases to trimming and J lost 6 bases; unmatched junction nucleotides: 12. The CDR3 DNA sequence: TGTGCCAGCAGTCCCCGGACAGGGAGATGGGGCGAGCAGTACTTC. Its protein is CASSPRTGRWGEQYF.

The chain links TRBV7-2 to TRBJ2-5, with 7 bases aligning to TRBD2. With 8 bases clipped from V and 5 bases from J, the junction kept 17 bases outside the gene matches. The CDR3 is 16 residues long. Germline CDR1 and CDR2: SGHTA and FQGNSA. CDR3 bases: TGTGCCAGCGGACTGGGGGAGGGACGTCACCTGGAGACCCAGTACTTC. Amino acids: CASGLGEGRHLETQYF.

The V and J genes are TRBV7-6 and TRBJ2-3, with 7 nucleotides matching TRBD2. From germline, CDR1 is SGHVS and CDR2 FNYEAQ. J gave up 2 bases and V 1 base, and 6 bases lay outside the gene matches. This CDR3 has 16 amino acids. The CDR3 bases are TGTGCCAGCAGCTTAGTCCCGGGAGGTAACACAGATACGCAGTATTTT. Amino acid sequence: CASSLVPGGNTDTQYF.

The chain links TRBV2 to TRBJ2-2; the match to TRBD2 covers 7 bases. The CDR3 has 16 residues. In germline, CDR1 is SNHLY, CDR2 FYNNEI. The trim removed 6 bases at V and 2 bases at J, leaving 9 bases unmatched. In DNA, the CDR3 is TGTGCCAGCAGCTACGGGACTACCGTAAACACCGGGGAGCTGTTTTTT. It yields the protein CASSYGTTVNTGELFF.

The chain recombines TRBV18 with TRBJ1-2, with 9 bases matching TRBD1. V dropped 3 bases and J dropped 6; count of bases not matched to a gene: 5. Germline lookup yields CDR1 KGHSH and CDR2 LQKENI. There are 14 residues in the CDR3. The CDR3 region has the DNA TGTGCCAGCTCACCGTCGGACAGGGGAGATGGCTACACCTTC. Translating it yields CASSPSDRGDGYTF.

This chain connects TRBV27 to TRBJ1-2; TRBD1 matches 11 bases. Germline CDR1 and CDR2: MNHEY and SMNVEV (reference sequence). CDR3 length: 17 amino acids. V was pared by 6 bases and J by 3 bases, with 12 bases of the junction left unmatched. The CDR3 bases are TGTGCCAGCAGCCGCGGGACAGGGGGGTTTTCAGACTATGGCTACACCTTC. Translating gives CASSRGTGGFSDYGYTF.

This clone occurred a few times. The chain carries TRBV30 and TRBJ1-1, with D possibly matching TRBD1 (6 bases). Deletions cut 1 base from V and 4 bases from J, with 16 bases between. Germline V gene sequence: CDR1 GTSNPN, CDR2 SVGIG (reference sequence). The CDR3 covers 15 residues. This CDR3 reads CAWSGRGGELTEAFF. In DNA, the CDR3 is TGTGCCTGGAGTGGCCGAGGGGGGGAACTCACTGAAGCTTTCTTT.

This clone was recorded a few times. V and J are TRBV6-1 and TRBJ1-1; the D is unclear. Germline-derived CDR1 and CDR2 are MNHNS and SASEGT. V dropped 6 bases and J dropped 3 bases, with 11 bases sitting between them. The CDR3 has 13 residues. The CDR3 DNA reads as TGTGCCAGCAGAGTAAGCAGGTACACTGAAGCTTTCTTT. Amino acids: CASRVSRYTEAFF.

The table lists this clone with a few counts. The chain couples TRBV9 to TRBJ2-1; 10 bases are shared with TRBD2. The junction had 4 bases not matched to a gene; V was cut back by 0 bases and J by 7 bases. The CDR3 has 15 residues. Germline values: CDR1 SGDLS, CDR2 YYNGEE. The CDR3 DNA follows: TGTGCCAGCAGCGTAGACCTAGCGGGAGCGAATGAGCAGTTCTTC. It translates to CASSVDLAGANEQFF.

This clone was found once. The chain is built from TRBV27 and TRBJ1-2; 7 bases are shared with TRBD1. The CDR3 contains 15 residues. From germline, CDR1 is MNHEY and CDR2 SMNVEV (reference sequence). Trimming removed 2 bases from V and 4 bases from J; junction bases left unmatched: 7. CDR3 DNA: TGTGCCAGCAGTTTACAGGGGGGAGGTATCTATGGCTACACCTTC. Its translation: CASSLQGGGIYGYTF.

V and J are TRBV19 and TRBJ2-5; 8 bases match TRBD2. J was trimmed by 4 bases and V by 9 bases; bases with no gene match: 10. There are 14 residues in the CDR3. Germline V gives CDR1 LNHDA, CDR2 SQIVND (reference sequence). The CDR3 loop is CASAARGGRETQYF. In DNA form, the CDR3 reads TGTGCCAGCGCCGCCCGCGGGGGGAGAGAGACCCAGTACTTC.

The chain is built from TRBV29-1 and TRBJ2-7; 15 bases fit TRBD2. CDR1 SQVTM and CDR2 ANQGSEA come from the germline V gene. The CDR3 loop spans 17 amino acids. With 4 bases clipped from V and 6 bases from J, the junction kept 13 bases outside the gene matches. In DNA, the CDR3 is TGCAGCGTTGTGGGGACTAGCGGGAGGATCGACCCGGGCGAGCAGTACTTC. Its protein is CSVVGTSGRIDPGEQYF.

CDR3 DNA: TGTGCCAGCAGCCCCCGCCAGGACAGTTACACCGGGGAGCTGTTTTTT. Protein: CASSPRQDSYTGELFF. The rearrangement joins TRBV9 to TRBJ2-2; tentative D call: TRBD1 (6 bases). Germline V gene sequence: CDR1 SGDLS, CDR2 YYNGEE. Between the trimmed V and J ends, which lost 4 bases and 3 bases, there was a span of 16 bases. CDR3 length: 16 amino acids.

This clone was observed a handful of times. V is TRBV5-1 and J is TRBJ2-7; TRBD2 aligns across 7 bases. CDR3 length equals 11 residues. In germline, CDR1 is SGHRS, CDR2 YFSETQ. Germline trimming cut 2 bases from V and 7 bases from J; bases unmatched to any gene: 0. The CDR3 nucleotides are TGCGCCAGCAGCTTAGCGGGGGAGCAGTACTTC. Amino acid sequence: CASSLAGEQYF. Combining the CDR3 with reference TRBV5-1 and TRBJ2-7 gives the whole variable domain KAGVTQTPRYLIKTRGQQVTLSCSPISGHRSVSWYQQTPGQGLQFLFEYFSETQRNKGNFPGRFSGRQFSNSRSEMNVSTLELGDSALYLCASSLAGEQYFGPGTRLTVT.

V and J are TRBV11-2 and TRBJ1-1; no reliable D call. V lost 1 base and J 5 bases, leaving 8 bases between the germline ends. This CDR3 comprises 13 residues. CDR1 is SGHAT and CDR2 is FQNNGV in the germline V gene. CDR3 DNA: TGTGCCAGCAGCTTAGCGTTGGCAACTGAAGCTTTCTTT. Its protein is CASSLALATEAFF.

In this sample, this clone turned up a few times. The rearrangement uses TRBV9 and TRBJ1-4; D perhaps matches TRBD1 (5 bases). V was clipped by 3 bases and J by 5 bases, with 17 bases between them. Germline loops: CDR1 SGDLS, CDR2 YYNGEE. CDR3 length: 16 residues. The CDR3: CASSEGGARGNEKLFF. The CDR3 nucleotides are TGTGCCAGCAGCGAGGGCGGGGCCCGGGGAAATGAAAAACTGTTTTTT.

In DNA, the CDR3 is TGTGCCAGCAGCTCCCAACAAGTCTATGGCTACACCTTC. It encodes CASSSQQVYGYTF. The chain links TRBV5-4 to TRBJ1-2; D is unresolved. V lost 3 bases and J 4 bases, leaving 10 bases between the germline ends. The CDR3 is 13 residues long. Germline values: CDR1 SGHNT, CDR2 YYREEE (reference sequence).

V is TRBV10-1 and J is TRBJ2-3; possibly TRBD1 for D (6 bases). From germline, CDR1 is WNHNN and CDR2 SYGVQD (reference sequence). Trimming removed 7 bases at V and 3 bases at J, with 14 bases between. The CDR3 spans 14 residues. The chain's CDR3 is CASTTGSETDTQYF. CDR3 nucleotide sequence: TGCGCCAGCACCACAGGGTCGGAGACAGATACGCAGTATTTT.

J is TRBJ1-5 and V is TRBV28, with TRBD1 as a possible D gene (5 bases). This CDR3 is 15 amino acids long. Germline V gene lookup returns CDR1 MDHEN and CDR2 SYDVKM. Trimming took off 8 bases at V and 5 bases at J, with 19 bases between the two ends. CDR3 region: CASRRPQGNYQPQHF. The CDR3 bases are TGTGCCAGCCGCAGACCTCAGGGAAATTATCAGCCCCAGCATTTT.

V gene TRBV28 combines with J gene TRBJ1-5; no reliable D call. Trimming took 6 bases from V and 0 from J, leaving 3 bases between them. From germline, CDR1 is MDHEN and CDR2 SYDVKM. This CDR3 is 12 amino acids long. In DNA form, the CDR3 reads TGTGCCAGCAGCTATAGCAATCAGCCCCAGCATTTT. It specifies CASSYSNQPQHF. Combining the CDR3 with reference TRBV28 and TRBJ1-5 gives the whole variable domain DVKVTQSSRYLVKRTGEKVFLECVQDMDHENMFWYRQDPGLGLRLIYFSYDVKMKEKGDIPEGYSVSREKKERFSLILESASTNQTSMYLCASSYSNQPQHFGDGTRLSIL.

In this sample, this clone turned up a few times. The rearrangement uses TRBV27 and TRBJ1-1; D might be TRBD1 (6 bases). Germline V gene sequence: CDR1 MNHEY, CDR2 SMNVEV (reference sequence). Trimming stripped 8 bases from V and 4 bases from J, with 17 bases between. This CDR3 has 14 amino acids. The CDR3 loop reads CASRGGGGGTEAFF. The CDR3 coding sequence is TGTGCCAGCCGGGGTGGGGGAGGGGGCACTGAAGCTTTCTTT.